The source of this TCR beta chain is a study of blood T cell repertoires in COVID-19. Assay used: immunoSEQ multiplex PCR; TCRdb lists only in-frame clones, some missing. The sample records about 500,000 clones, approximately 86% being singletons. The V segment lost 4 bases and the J segment 9 bases; nucleotides outside the gene matches: 22. The CDR3 loop spans 19 amino acids. The V gene's germline CDR1 is SGHDT and CDR2 YYEEEE. The chain links TRBV5-6 to TRBJ2-1; 10 bases map to TRBD2. The receptor comes from a woman aged 18-35 years who had recovered from COVID-19. Source material: PBMCs or T cells enriched from blood (not recorded which). CDR3: CASSPGDFVAGGLSGEQFF. The CDR3 region has the DNA TGTGCCAGCAGCCCGGGAGACTTCGTAGCGGGGGGCCTTTCTGGTGAGCAGTTCTTC.